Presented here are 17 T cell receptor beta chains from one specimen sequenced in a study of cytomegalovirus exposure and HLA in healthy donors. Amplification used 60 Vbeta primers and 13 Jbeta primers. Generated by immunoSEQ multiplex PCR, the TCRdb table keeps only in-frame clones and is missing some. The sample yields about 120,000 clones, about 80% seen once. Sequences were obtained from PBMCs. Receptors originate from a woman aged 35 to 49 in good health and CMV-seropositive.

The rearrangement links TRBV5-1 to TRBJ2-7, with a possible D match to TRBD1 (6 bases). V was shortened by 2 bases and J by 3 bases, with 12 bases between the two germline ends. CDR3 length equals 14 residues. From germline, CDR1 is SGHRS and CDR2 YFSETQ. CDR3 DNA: TGCGCCAGCAGCTTACAGGGCACCAACTACGAGCAGTACTTC. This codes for CASSLQGTNYEQYF.

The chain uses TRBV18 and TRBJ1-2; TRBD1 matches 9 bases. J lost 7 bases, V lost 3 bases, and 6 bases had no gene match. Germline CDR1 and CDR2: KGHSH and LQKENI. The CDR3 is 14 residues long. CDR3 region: CASSPEQGASGYTF. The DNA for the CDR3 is TGTGCCAGCTCACCCGAACAGGGGGCGAGTGGCTACACCTTC.

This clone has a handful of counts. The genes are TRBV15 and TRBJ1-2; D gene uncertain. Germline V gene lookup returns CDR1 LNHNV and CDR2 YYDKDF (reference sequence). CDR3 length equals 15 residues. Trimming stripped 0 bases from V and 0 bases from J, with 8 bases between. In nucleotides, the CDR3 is TGTGCCACCAGCAGAGATGCACAGACTAACTATGGCTACACCTTC. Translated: CATSRDAQTNYGYTF.

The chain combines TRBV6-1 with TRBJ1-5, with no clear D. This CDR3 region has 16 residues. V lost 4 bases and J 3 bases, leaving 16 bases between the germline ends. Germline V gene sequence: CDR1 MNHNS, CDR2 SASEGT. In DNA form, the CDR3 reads TGTGCCAGCAGTGCCCCCGAAGGAGGTAACAATCAGCCCCAGCATTTT. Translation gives CASSAPEGGNNQPQHF.

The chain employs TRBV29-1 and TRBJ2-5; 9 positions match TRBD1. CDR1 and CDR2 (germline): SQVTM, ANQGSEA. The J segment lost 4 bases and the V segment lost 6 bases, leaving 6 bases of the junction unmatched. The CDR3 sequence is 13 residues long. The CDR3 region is CSVGTGGRETQYF. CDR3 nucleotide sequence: TGCAGCGTGGGAACAGGGGGCAGAGAGACCCAGTACTTC.

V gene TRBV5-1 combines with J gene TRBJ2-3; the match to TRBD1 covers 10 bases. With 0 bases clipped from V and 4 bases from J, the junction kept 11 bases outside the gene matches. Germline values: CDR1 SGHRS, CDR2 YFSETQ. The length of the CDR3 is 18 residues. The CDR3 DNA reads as TGCGCCAGCAGCTTGGGGGGGACCGGGACAGGGGTGGCAGATACGCAGTATTTT. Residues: CASSLGGTGTGVADTQYF.

The CDR3 here is CASSESGRAGNEQFF. Here the CDR3 DNA reads TGTGCCAGCAGCGAAAGCGGGAGGGCCGGGAATGAGCAGTTCTTC. This rearrangement joins TRBV9 to TRBJ2-1, with 10 bases that match TRBD2. Germline assignment: CDR1 SGDLS and CDR2 YYNGEE. After removal of 3 bases from V and 7 bases from J, the junction contained 7 bases not matched to a gene. The CDR3 has 15 residues. The full variable domain, in which reference TRBV9 and TRBJ2-1 provide the parts outside the CDR3, is DSGVTQTPKHLITATGQRVTLRCSPRSGDLSVYWYQQSLDQGLQFLIQYYNGEERAKGNILERFSAQQFPDLHSELNLSSLELGDSALYFCASSESGRAGNEQFFGPGTRLTVL.

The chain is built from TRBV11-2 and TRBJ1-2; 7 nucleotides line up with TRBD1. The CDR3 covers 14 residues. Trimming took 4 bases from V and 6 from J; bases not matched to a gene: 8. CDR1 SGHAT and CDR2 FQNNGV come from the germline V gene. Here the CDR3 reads CASSSDRELDGYTF. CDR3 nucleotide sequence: TGTGCCAGCAGCTCCGACAGGGAATTGGATGGCTACACCTTC.

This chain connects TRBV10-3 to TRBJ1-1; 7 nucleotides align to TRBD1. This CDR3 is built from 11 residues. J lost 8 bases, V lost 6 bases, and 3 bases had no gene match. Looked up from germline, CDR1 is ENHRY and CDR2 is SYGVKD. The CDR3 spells CAIRGTEEAFF. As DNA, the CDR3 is TGTGCCATCAGAGGGACAGAAGAAGCTTTCTTT.

In DNA, the CDR3 is TGTGCCTTCGCGGGAGGGAGGGATCAGCCCCAGCATTTT. Amino acids: CAFAGGRDQPQHF. This chain joins TRBV2 and TRBJ1-5, with D unclear. CDR3 length: 13 amino acids. V lost 11 bases to trimming and J lost 5 bases, with 16 bases between them. CDR1 and CDR2 from the germline V gene are SNHLY and FYNNEI.

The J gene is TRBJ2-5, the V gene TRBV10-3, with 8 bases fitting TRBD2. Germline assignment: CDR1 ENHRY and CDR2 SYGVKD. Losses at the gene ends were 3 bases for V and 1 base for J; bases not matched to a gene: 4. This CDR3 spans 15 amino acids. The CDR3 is CAISDGGASQETQYF. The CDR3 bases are TGTGCCATCAGTGACGGGGGGGCCAGCCAAGAGACCCAGTACTTC.

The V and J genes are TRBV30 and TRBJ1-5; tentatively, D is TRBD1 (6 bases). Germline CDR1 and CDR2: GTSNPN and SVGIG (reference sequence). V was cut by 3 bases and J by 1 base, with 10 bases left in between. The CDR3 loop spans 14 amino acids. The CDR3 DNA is TGTGCCTGGAGGGACAGAGGGAGCAATCAGCCCCAGCATTTT. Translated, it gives CAWRDRGSNQPQHF.

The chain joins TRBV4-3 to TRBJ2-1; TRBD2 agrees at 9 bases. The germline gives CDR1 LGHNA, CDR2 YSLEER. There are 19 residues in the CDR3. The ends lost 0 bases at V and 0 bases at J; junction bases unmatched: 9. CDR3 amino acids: CASSQELAGRGSSYNEQFF. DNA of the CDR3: TGCGCCAGCAGCCAAGAGCTAGCGGGACGGGGAAGCTCCTACAATGAGCAGTTCTTC.

CDR3 DNA: TGCGCCAGCAGCCCGCTGGGGACTTCTGGAATCGGTTCCGGGGAGCTGTTTTTT. Translated, it gives CASSPLGTSGIGSGELFF. The V and J genes are TRBV4-1 and TRBJ2-2; possible D gene TRBD2, 6 bases. The length of the CDR3 is 18 residues. V was pared by 4 bases and J by 6 bases, with 24 bases between. Germline values: CDR1 MGHRA, CDR2 YSYEKL.

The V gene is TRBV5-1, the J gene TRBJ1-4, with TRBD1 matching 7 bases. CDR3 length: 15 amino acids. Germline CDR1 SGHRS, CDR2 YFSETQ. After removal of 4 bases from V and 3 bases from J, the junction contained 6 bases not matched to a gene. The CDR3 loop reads CASSPGDRSNEKLFF. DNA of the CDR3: TGCGCCAGCAGCCCCGGGGACAGATCTAATGAAAAACTGTTTTTT.

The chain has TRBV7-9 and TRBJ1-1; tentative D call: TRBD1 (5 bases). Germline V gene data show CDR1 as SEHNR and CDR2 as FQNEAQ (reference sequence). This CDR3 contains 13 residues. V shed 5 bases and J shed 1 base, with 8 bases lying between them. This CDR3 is CASSPGQNTEAFF. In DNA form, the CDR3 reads TGTGCCAGCAGCCCCGGACAGAACACTGAAGCTTTCTTT. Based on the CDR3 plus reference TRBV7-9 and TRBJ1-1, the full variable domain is DTGVSQNPRHKITKRGQNVTFRCDPISEHNRLYWYRQTLGQGPEFLTYFQNEAQLEKSRLLSDRFSAERPKGSFSTLEIQRTEQGDSAMYLCASSPGQNTEAFFGQGTRLTVV.

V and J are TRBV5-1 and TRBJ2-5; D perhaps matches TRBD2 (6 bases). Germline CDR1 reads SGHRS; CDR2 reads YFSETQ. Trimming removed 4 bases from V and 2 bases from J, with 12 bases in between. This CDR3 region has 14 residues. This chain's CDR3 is CASSTGSSQETQYF. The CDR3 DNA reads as TGCGCCAGCAGCACCGGGAGTTCTCAAGAGACCCAGTACTTC.